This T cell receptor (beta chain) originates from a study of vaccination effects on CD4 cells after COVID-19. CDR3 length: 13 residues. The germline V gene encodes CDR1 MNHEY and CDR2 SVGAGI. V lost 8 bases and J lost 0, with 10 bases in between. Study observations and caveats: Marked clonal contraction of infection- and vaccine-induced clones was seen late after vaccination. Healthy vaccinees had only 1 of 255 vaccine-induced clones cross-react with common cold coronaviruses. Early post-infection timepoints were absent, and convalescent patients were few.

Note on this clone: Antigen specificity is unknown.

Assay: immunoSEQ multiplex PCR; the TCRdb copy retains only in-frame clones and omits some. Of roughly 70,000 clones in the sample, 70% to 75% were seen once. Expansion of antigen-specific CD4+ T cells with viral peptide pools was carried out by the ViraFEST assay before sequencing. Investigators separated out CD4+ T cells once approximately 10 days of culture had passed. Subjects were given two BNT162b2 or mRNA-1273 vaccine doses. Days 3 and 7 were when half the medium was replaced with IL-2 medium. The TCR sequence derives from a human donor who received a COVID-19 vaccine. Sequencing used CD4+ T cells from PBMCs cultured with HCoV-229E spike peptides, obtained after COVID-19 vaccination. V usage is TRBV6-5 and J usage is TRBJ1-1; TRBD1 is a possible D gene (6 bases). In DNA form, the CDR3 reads TGTGCCAGCGGATACAGGGTGAACACTGAAGCTTTCTTT. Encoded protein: CASGYRVNTEAFF.